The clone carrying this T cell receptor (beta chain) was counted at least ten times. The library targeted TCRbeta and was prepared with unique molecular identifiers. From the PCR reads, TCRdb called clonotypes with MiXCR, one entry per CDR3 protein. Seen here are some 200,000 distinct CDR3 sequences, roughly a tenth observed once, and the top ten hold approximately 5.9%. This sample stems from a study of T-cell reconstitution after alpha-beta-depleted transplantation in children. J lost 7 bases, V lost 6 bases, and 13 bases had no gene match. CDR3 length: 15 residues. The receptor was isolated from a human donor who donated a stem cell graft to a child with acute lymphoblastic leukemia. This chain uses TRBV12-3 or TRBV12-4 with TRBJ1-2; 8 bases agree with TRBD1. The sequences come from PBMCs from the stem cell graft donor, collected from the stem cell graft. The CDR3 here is CASRRNSGQGGGYTF. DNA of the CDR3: TGTGCCAGCAGACGAAATAGCGGACAGGGCGGTGGCTACACCTTC.